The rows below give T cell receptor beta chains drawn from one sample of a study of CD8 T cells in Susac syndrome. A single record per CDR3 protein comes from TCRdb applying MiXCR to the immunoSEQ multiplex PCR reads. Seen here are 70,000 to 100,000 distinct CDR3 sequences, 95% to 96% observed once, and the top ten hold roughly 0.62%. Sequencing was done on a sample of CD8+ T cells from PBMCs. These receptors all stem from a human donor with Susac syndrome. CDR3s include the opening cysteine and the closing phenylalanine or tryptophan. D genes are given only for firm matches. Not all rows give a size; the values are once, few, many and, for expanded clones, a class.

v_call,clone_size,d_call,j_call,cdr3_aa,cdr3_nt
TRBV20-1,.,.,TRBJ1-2,CSAPTQGPGYGYTF,TGCAGTGCTCCTACCCAGGGTCCAGGCTATGGCTACACCTTC
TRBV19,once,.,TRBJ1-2,CASSLGDGYTF,TGTGCCAGTAGTTTGGGGGACGGCTACACCTTC
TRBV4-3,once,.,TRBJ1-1,CASSQRPIRLNTEAFF,TGCGCCAGCAGCCAACGACCAATAAGACTGAACACTGAAGCTTTCTTT
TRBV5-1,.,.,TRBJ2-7,CASGQGLGTYEQYF,TGCGCCAGCGGTCAGGGTCTTGGGACCTACGAGCAGTACTTC
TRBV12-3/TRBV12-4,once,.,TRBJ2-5,CASSLNDGETQYF,TGTGCCAGCAGTTTGAATGACGGGGAGACCCAGTACTTC
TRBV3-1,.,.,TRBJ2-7,CASSPRIGLSAYEQYF,TGTGCCAGCAGCCCCCGGATCGGGTTATCGGCGTACGAGCAGTACTTC
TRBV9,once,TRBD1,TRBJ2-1,CASSVRAQGVTYNEQFF,TGTGCCAGCAGCGTAAGGGCACAGGGGGTGACCTACAATGAGCAGTTCTTC
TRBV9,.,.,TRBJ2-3,CASSVRGADDTQYF,TGTGCCAGCAGCGTACGAGGGGCCGACGATACGCAGTATTTT
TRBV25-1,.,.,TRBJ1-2,CASSVTDGYTF,TGTGCCAGCAGTGTGACAGATGGCTACACCTTC
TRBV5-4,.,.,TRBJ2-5,CASSLAGQIGRTQYF,TGTGCCAGCAGCTTGGCCGGGCAAATAGGGAGAACCCAGTACTTC